This T cell receptor (beta chain) was sequenced during a study of shared clonotypes between healthy human individuals. Naive CD8 cells, CD45RO-negative and positively selected for CCR7, excluded terminally differentiated effector memory CD45RA+ cells. Donors were healthy HIV-negative adults without recent acute infections or vaccinations. The germline CDR1 and CDR2 sequences are KGHSH and LQKENI. The CDR3 length is 16 residues. V lost 3 bases and J 4 bases, leaving 19 bases between the germline ends. The method was immunoSEQ multiplex PCR; TCRdb's version includes in-frame clones alone and lacks a portion of them. This repertoire shows 2 million or so clones, roughly 95% found once; its top ten account for about 1.1%.

The receptor was derived from a man younger than 30 in good health. The chain recombines TRBV18 with TRBJ2-7; D possibly corresponds to TRBD2 (6 bases). The sample was naive CD8+ T cells sorted from blood. CDR3 bases: TGTGCCAGCTCACCGGCCGGGACTCTCGCTGAGTACGAGCAGTACTTC. Residues: CASSPAGTLAEYEQYF.